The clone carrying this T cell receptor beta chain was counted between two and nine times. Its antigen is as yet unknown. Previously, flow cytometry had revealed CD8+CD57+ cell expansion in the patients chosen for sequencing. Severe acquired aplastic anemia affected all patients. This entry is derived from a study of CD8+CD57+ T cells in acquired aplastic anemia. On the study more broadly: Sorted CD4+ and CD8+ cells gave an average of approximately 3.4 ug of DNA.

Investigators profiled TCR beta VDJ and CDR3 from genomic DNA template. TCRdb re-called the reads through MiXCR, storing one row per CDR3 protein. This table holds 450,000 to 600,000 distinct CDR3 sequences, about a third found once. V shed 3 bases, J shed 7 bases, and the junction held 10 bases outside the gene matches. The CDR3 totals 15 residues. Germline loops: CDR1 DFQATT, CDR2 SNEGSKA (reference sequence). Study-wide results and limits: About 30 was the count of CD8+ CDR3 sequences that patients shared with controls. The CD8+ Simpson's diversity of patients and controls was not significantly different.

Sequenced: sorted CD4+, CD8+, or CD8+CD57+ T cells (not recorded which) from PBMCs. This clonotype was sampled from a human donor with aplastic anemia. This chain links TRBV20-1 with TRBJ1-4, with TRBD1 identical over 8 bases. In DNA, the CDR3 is TGCAGTGCTAGCAACTCAGGGGGCGGTGGTGAAAAACTGTTTTTT. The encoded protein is CSASNSGGGGEKLFF.